This T cell receptor (beta chain) was recovered during a study of type 1 regulatory T cells (dated by TCRdb to about 2021). About the investigation overall: The study characterized an in vitro protocol that generated a Tr1-enriched, alloantigen-specific CD4 T cell product named T-allo10. T-allo10 was under clinical evaluation in patients with hematological malignancies receiving allogeneic hematopoietic stem cell transplantation.

The germline V gene specifies KGHSH as CDR1 and LQKENI as CDR2. V and J are trimmed by 1 base and 6 bases, and the gene matches miss 7 bases of the junction. The CDR3 goes from the cysteine to the phenylalanine over 17 residues. Only the CDR3 region is kept as DNA, spanning 51 bases read in frame from base 1. TCRdb names Illumina MiSeq as the instrument used. TCRdb applied fastp at Q25 and MiXCR to the public reads, then kept only in-frame beta chains. When rows share a CDR3 protein, they turn into one entry using the most common DNA and genes. This sample lists approximately 100,000 distinct CDR3 sequences; around 30% were detected once. About 2% of the sample is held by the ten biggest clonotypes. Concerning this clonotype itself: What antigen it recognizes has not been identified. The sample holds no much larger clone one base away, and base qualities are not on file.

The sequence was obtained from a human donor in good health. The chain was built from TRBV18 and TRBJ1-5, with TRBD1 matching 12 junction bases. Sequenced material: CD4+ T cells, either the whole sample or a sorted fraction (not recorded which). CDR3 loop: CASSPLGTGGAAQPQHF. The sequenced DNA: TGTGCCAGCTCACCACTCGGGACAGGGGGCGCAGCTCAGCCCCAGCATTTT.